The next 23 T cell receptor beta chains were all read from a single sample in a study of T cells after posttransplantation cyclophosphamide. Sampled 1 year posttransplant, controls received myeloablative marrow transplants, methotrexate and a calcineurin inhibitor. Data came from immunoSEQ multiplex PCR; TCRdb stores just in-frame clones and leaves some out. This table has around 16,000 clones, less than 90% appearing once. The sample consisted of PBMCs, taken 350 to 400 days after allogeneic stem cell transplant with calcineurin inhibitor and methotrexate. These TCRs come from a male patient aged 18-29 years who received an allogeneic stem cell transplant from a related donor, was CMV-positive, and had no GVHD. Some T cells may be the graft donor's.

The J gene is TRBJ1-4, the V gene TRBV6-6; D is uncertain. Germline-derived CDR1 and CDR2 are MNHNY and SVGAGI (reference sequence). The CDR3 length is 14 residues. V was shortened by 7 bases and J by 7 bases, with 16 bases between the two germline ends. The CDR3 loop is CASTLRLFGEKLFF. The DNA for the CDR3 is TGTGCCAGCACCCTTCGTCTATTTGGTGAAAAACTGTTTTTT.

The V and J genes are TRBV4-3 and TRBJ1-3, with 10 bases that match TRBD1. In germline, CDR1 is LGHNA, CDR2 YSLEER. V was clipped by 0 bases and J by 4 bases; unmatched bases: 6. This CDR3 spans 17 amino acids. CDR3 nucleotides: TGCGCCAGCAGCCAAGATACCGACAGGGGGCAGGGAAACACCATATATTTT. Translating it yields CASSQDTDRGQGNTIYF.

This clone was counted once. The rearrangement joins TRBV7-7 to TRBJ2-5, with D tentatively TRBD2 (6 bases). The CDR3 is 13 residues long. Germline CDR1 reads SSHAT; CDR2 reads FNYEAQ (reference sequence). CDR3 DNA sequence: TGTGCTAGCGGCCCTGTAGCCCAAGAGACCCAGTACTTC. It specifies CASGPVAQETQYF.

The chain recombines TRBV28 with TRBJ2-3, with D tentatively TRBD2 (6 bases). The length of the CDR3 is 16 residues. Germline lookup yields CDR1 MDHEN and CDR2 SYDVKM. The V end was cut by 8 bases, the J end by 0 bases, with 18 bases between. The CDR3 region is CASQRGLGLSTDTQYF. Written as DNA, the CDR3 is TGTGCCAGCCAGCGCGGACTGGGACTTAGCACAGATACGCAGTATTTT.

The V gene is TRBV30, the J gene TRBJ2-3, with D maybe TRBD2 (5 bases). V was shortened by 4 bases and J by 0 bases, with 11 bases between the two germline ends. CDR3 length equals 14 residues. From germline, CDR1 is GTSNPN and CDR2 SVGIG (reference sequence). The CDR3 here is CAWIRDTSTDTQYF. The CDR3 DNA sequence: TGTGCCTGGATACGGGATACTAGCACAGATACGCAGTATTTT. Full variable domain (outside the CDR3, taken from reference TRBV30 and TRBJ2-3): SQTIHQWPATLVQPVGSPLSLECTVEGTSNPNLYWYRQAAGRGLQLLFYSVGIGQISSEVPQNLSASRPQDRQFILSSKKLLLSDSGFYLCAWIRDTSTDTQYFGPGTRLTVL.

The rearrangement links TRBV7-8 to TRBJ2-2; 10 bases agree with TRBD2. The CDR3 covers 16 residues. Germline trimming cut 4 bases from V and 1 base from J; bases unmatched to any gene: 3. CDR1 and CDR2 (germline): SGHVS, FQNEAQ. The CDR3 nucleotides read TGTGCCAGCAGCTCGCGGACTAGCGGGAACACCGGGGAGCTGTTTTTT. It yields the protein CASSSRTSGNTGELFF.

Points on this clone: Mismatch with germline at one junction end may stem from a read error. This chain uses TRBV7-7 with TRBJ2-5; 8 bases map to TRBD1. This CDR3 spans 14 amino acids. CDR1 and CDR2 (germline): SSHAT, FNYEAQ (reference sequence). CDR3 amino acids: CASSFRQGQETQYF. The DNA of the CDR3 is TGTGCTAGCAGCTTCCGACAGGGGCAAGAGACCCAGTACTTC. The whole variable domain, remainder taken from reference TRBV7-7 and TRBJ2-5, is GAGVSQSPRYKVTKRGQDVTLRCDPISSHATLYWYQQALGQGPEFLTYFNYEAQPDKSGLPSDRFSAERPEGSISTLTIQRTEQRDSAMYRCASSFRQGQETQYFGPGTRLLVL.

J is TRBJ1-4 and V is TRBV7-9; 7 nucleotides match TRBD1. V lost 5 bases and J lost 5; bases outside the gene matches: 5. The CDR3 totals 14 residues. CDR1 and CDR2 (germline): SEHNR, FQNEAQ (reference sequence). The CDR3 sequence: CASSEGTENEKLFF. Here the CDR3 DNA reads TGTGCCAGCAGCGAGGGGACAGAAAATGAAAAACTGTTTTTT.

J is TRBJ2-3 and V is TRBV5-1; D possibly corresponds to TRBD1 (6 bases). The V end was cut by 4 bases, the J end by 3 bases, with 18 bases between. In germline, CDR1 is SGHRS, CDR2 YFSETQ. CDR3 length: 16 residues. The CDR3 protein is CASSPSGTGMTDTQYF. In nucleotides, the CDR3 is TGCGCCAGCAGCCCCTCTGGTACAGGGATGACAGATACGCAGTATTTT.

This clone was picked up one time. The chain joins TRBV5-1 to TRBJ2-3, with 9 positions matching TRBD2. Germline CDR1 is SGHRS and CDR2 is YFSETQ. This CDR3 has 18 amino acids. Unmatched junction bases numbered 8, after V lost 0 bases and J lost 0 bases. This chain's CDR3 is CASSLAAGGPLSTDTQYF. The DNA of the CDR3 is TGCGCCAGCAGCTTGGCAGCGGGAGGACCCCTTAGCACAGATACGCAGTATTTT.

This clone was seen a single time. The chain has TRBV19 and TRBJ1-6, with TRBD1 matching 10 bases. Germline CDR1 and CDR2: LNHDA and SQIVND (reference sequence). Germline trimming cut 9 bases from V and 10 bases from J; bases unmatched to any gene: 6. This CDR3 region has 13 residues. The CDR3 nucleotides are TGTGCCAGAGAGGGACAGGGGCGGTCACCCCTCCACTTT. Amino acids: CAREGQGRSPLHF.

The rearrangement links TRBV4-2 to TRBJ2-3; 14 bases are a match to TRBD2. The junction had 9 bases not matched to a gene; V was cut back by 3 bases and J by 7 bases. CDR1 and CDR2 (germline): LGHNA, YNFKEQ. This CDR3 is 17 amino acids long. For the CDR3, the DNA is TGTGCCAGCAGCCAGGTCCAGGGACTAGCGGGAGTTAATACGCAGTATTTT. Encoded protein: CASSQVQGLAGVNTQYF.

The chain carries TRBV7-2 and TRBJ1-5; 10 nucleotides line up with TRBD1. The CDR3 has 14 amino acids. J lost 5 bases, V lost 7 bases, and 5 bases had no gene match. Looked up from germline, CDR1 is SGHTA and CDR2 is FQGNSA. The CDR3 loop reads CASKRQGAYQPQHF. The DNA for the CDR3 is TGTGCCAGCAAAAGACAGGGGGCATATCAGCCCCAGCATTTT.

This chain connects TRBV5-4 to TRBJ1-1; no reliable D call. CDR1 is SGHNT, CDR2 YYREEE, per germline (reference sequence). The CDR3 totals 13 residues. The V and J ends lost 0 bases and 2 bases respectively, with 5 bases between them. The CDR3 spells CASSLGANTEAFF. The CDR3 DNA follows: TGTGCCAGCAGCTTGGGGGCCAACACTGAAGCTTTCTTT.

The CDR3 loop reads CASSKLGLAGHPSLEQYF. The CDR3 DNA reads as TGTGCCAGCAGCAAGCTGGGACTAGCGGGCCATCCCTCCCTCGAGCAGTACTTC. The rearrangement uses TRBV7-9 and TRBJ2-7; TRBD2 agrees at 12 bases. Germline V gives CDR1 SEHNR, CDR2 FQNEAQ (reference sequence). There are 18 residues in the CDR3. V shed 5 bases, J shed 6 bases, and the junction held 17 bases outside the gene matches.

To note about this clone: The sample carries other DNA sequences with the same CDR3. In DNA form, the CDR3 reads TGTGCCAGCTCACCACTGGGTGCGGGCATGAACACTGAAGCTTTCTTT. This codes for CASSPLGAGMNTEAFF. J is TRBJ1-1 and V is TRBV18, with D hard to call. Per the germline V gene, CDR1 is KGHSH and CDR2 is LQKENI. The V gene lost 1 base and the J gene lost 0 bases, with 12 bases spanning the gap. The CDR3 extends over 16 amino acids.

The chain couples TRBV14 to TRBJ1-1, with 7 bases aligning to TRBD1. The CDR3 length is 18 residues. The germline CDR1 and CDR2 sequences are SGHDN and FVKESK. Trimming at V came to 3 bases and at J to 0 bases, leaving 13 bases not matched to a gene. CDR3 in DNA: TGTGCCAGCAGCCAGTATTCCGGGACAGCCAAAATGAACACTGAAGCTTTCTTT. Amino acids: CASSQYSGTAKMNTEAFF.

The chain recombines TRBV19 with TRBJ1-5; 11 bases are shared with TRBD1. V lost 2 bases, J lost 3 bases, and 9 bases stayed unmatched. The germline gives CDR1 LNHDA, CDR2 SQIVND (reference sequence). The CDR3 spans 18 residues. The CDR3 bases are TGTGCCAGTAGTATACCTGGGACAGGGGGACTCACCAATCAGCCCCAGCATTTT. As protein: CASSIPGTGGLTNQPQHF.

V and J are TRBV10-2 and TRBJ2-2; tentative D call: TRBD1 (5 bases). From germline, CDR1 is WSHSY and CDR2 SAAADI. The length of the CDR3 is 12 residues. Trimming removed 10 bases from V and 5 bases from J, with 11 bases in between. CDR3 DNA: TGCGCCACCAGGGCAGATACCGGGGAGCTGTTTTTT. It codes for CATRADTGELFF.

This chain uses TRBV4-3 with TRBJ1-2; the match to TRBD1 covers 7 bases. Germline values: CDR1 LGHNA, CDR2 YSLEER. This CDR3 region has 16 residues. V lost 0 bases and J lost 0; bases outside the gene matches: 4. CDR3 DNA sequence: TGCGCCAGCAGCCAAGAGATACAGGGGACTAACTATGGCTACACCTTC. Its protein is CASSQEIQGTNYGYTF.

The chain carries TRBV6-6 and TRBJ1-2; 8 positions agree with TRBD1. The V gene end was trimmed by 6 bases and the J gene end by 5 bases; junction bases not matched to a gene: 14. The germline CDR1 and CDR2 sequences are MNHNY and SVGAGI (reference sequence). The CDR3 length is 16 residues. The CDR3 loop reads CASRTRTGRLRYGYTF. The CDR3, as DNA: TGTGCCAGCAGAACAAGGACAGGGCGATTGCGGTATGGCTACACCTTC.

The chain joins TRBV7-8 to TRBJ2-4, with 12 bases fitting TRBD1. V trimming: 1 base; J trimming: 3 bases; junction bases outside the gene matches: 4. The CDR3 loop spans 17 amino acids. Germline-derived CDR1 and CDR2 are SGHVS and FQNEAQ. As DNA, the CDR3 is TGTGCCAGCAGCTTAGTGGGACAGGGGGCTGTCAAAAACATTCAGTACTTC. It is translated as CASSLVGQGAVKNIQYF.

The rearrangement uses TRBV4-3 and TRBJ2-7, with D possibly matching TRBD2 (6 bases). This CDR3 has 14 residues. Germline V gene sequence: CDR1 LGHNA, CDR2 YSLEER. V was clipped by 4 bases and J by 5 bases, with 15 bases between them. The CDR3 DNA is TGCGCCAGCAGCCTCCGGAGGGGCGGCGACGAGCAGTACTTC. Translation gives CASSLRRGGDEQYF.